This T cell receptor beta chain was recorded in a study of control samples from healthy donors and cancer patients. The V end was cut by 5 bases, the J end by 5 bases, with 15 bases between. The germline V gene encodes CDR1 SGHTA and CDR2 FQGNSA. This CDR3 contains 14 residues. The repertoire was sequenced with immunoSEQ multiplex PCR; TCRdb's copy has only in-frame clones and lacks some. The sample yields 74,000 or so clones, 89% seen once. Sequencing input: blood. V and J are TRBV7-2 and TRBJ1-1; TRBD1 is a possible D gene (6 bases). The sequence was collected from a man between 45 and 60 years old in good health. The CDR3 sequence is CASSGYRAGTEAFF. In DNA form, the CDR3 reads TGTGCCAGCAGCGGATACAGGGCGGGGACTGAAGCTTTCTTT. The variable domain in full, with the rest retrieved from reference TRBV7-2 and TRBJ1-1, is GAGVSQSPSNKVTEKGKDVELRCDPISGHTALYWYRQSLGQGLEFLIYFQGNSAPDKSGLPSDRFSAERTGGSVSTLTIQRTQQEDSAVYLCASSGYRAGTEAFFGQGTRLTVV.